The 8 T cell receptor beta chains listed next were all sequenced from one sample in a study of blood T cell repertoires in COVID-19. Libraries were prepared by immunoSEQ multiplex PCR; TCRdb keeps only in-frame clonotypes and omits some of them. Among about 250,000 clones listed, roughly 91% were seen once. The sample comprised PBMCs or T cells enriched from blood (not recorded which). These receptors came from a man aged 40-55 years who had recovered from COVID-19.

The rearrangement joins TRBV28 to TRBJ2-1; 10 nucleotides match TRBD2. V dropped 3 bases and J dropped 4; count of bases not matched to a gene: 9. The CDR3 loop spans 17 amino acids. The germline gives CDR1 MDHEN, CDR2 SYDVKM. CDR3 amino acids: CASSFSPAGGIYNEQFF. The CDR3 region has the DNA TGTGCCAGCAGTTTTTCCCCAGCGGGAGGGATATACAATGAGCAGTTCTTC.

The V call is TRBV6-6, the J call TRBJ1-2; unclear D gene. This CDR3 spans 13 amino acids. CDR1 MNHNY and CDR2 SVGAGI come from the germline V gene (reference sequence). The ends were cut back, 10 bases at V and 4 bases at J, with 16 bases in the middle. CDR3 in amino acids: CATEHLRSYGYTF. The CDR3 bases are TGTGCCACCGAGCACCTTAGGAGCTATGGCTACACCTTC.

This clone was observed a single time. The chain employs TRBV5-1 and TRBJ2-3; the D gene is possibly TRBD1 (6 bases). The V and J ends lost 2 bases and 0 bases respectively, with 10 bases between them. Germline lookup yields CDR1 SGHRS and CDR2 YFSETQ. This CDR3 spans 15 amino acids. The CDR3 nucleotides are TGCGCCAGCAGCTTAGACAGGAGTAGCACAGATACGCAGTATTTT. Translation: CASSLDRSSTDTQYF.

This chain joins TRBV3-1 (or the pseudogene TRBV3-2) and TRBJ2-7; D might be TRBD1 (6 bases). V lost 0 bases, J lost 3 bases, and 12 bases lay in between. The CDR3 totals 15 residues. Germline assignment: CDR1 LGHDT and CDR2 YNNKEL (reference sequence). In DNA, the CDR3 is TGTGCCAGCAGCCAAGAGGTGGACAGAGGCTACGAGCAGTACTTC. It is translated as CASSQEVDRGYEQYF.

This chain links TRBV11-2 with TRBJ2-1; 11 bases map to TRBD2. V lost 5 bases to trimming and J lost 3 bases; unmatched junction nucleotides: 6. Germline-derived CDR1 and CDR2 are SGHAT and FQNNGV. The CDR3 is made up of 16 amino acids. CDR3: CASSLQLAGVYNEQFF. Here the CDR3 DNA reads TGTGCCAGCAGCCTCCAACTAGCGGGAGTCTACAATGAGCAGTTCTTC.

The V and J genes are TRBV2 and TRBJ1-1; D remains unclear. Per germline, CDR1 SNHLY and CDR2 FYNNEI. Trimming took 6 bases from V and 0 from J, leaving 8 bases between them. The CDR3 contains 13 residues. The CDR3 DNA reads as TGTGCCAGCAGGCGAGGGATGAACACTGAAGCTTTCTTT. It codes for CASRRGMNTEAFF.

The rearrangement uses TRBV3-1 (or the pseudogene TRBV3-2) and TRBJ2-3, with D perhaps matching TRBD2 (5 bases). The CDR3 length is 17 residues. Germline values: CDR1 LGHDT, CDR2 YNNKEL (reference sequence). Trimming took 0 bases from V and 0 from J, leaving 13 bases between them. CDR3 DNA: TGTGCCAGCAGCCAAGACAGCGGAGCTCCTAGCACAGATACGCAGTATTTT. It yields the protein CASSQDSGAPSTDTQYF.

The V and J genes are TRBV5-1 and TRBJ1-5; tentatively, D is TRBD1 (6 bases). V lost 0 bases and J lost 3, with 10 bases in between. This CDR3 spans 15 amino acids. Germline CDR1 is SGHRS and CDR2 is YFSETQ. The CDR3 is CASSLDGQFNQPQHF. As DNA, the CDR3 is TGCGCCAGCAGCTTGGATGGACAGTTCAATCAGCCCCAGCATTTT.